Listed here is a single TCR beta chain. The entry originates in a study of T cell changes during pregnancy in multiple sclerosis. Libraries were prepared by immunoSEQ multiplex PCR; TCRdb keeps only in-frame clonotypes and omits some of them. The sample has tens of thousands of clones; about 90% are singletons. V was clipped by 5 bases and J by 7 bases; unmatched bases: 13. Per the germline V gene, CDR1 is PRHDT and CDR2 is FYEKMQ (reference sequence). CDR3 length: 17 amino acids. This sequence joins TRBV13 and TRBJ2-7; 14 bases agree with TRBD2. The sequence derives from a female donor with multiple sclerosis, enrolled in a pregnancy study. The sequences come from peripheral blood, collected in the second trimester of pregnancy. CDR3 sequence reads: CASSDSPTSGGAGEQYF. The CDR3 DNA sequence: TGTGCCAGCAGCGACTCTCCGACTAGCGGGGGGGCGGGTGAGCAGTACTTC.